The rows below give T cell receptor beta chains drawn from one sample of a study of blood T cell repertoires in COVID-19. Clones were read by immunoSEQ multiplex PCR, and TCRdb kept only the in-frame ones, dropping some. This table holds fewer than 150,000 clones, approximately 87% found once. Sequenced: peripheral blood. The receptors stem from a woman between 40 and 55 years old with acute or convalescent COVID-19. Both conserved end residues are part of each CDR3. D genes are given only for firm matches.

d_gene | j_gene | v_gene | CDR3aa | CDR3nt
TRBD1 | TRBJ1-4 | TRBV7-2 | CASRYSDRGQGKLFF | TGTGCCAGCAGGTACTCGGACAGGGGGCAAGGAAAACTGTTTTTT
- | TRBJ1-6 | TRBV6-4 | CASSDEINSPLHF | TGTGCCAGCAGTGACGAGATTAATTCACCCCTCCACTTT
- | TRBJ1-1 | TRBV4-3 | CASSRGQNTEAFF | TGCGCCAGCAGCCGTGGACAGAACACTGAAGCTTTCTTT
TRBD1 | TRBJ1-5 | TRBV19 | CASSTLGQASNQPQHF | TGTGCCAGTAGTACTCTGGGACAGGCTAGCAATCAGCCCCAGCATTTT
- | TRBJ1-6 | TRBV11-2 | CASSLDLGGSYNSPLHF | TGTGCCAGCAGCTTAGATCTAGGCGGCTCCTATAATTCACCCCTCCACTTT
- | TRBJ2-3 | TRBV7-2 | CANSLVGASDTQYF | TGTGCCAACAGCTTGGTGGGGGCCTCAGATACGCAGTATTTT
- | TRBJ2-3 | TRBV5-8 | CASSPRTIRTDTQYF | TGTGCCAGCAGCCCCCGGACTATCCGCACAGATACGCAGTATTTT
- | TRBJ1-2 | TRBV29-1 | CSVDGQSGYGYTF | TGCAGCGTTGACGGTCAGTCGGGCTATGGCTACACCTTC
TRBD1 | TRBJ1-2 | TRBV5-1 | CASSSSDRGAFYGYTF | TGCGCCAGCAGCTCCTCGGACAGGGGCGCTTTCTATGGCTACACCTTC
- | TRBJ1-1 | TRBV15 | CATSRDSREAFF | TGTGCCACCAGCAGAGATTCGAGGGAAGCTTTCTTT